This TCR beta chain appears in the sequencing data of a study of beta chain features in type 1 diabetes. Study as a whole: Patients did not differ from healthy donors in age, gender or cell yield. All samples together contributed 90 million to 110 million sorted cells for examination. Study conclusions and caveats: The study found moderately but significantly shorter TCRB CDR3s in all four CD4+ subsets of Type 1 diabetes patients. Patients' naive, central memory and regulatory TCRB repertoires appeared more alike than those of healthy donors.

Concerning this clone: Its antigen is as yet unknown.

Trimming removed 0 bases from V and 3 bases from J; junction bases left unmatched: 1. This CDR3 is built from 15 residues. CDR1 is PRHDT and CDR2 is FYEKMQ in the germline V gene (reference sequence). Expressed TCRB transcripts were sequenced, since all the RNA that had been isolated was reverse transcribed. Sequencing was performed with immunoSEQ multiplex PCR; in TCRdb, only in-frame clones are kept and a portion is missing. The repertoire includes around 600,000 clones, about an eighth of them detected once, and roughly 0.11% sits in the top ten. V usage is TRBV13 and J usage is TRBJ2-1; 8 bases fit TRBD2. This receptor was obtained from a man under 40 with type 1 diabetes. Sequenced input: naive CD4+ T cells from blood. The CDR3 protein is CASSLGTSDYNEQFF. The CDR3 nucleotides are TGTGCCAGCAGCTTAGGGACTAGCGACTACAATGAGCAGTTCTTC.